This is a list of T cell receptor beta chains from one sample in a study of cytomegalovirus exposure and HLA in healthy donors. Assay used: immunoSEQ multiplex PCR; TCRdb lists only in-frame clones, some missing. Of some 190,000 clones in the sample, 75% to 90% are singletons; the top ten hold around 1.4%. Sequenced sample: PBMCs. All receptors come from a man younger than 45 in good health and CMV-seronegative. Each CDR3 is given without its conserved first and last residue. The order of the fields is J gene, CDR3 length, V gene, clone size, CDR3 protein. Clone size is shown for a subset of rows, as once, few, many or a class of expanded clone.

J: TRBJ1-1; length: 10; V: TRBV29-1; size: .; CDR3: SARTGNTEAF
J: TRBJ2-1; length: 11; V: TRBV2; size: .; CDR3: ASSETAYNEQF
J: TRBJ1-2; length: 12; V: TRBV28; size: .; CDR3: ASSTSPVTHGYT
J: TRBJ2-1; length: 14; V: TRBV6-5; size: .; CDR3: ASSLTSGGAYNEQF
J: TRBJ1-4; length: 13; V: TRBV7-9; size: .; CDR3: ASSNQGAGNEKLF
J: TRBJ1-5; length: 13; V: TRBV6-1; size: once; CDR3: ASTLSSGRFQPQH
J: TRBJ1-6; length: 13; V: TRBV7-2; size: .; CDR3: ASSAPQAINSPLH
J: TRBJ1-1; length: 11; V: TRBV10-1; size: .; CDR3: ASTLRMNTEAF
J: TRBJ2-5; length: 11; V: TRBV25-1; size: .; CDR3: ASAAQGWETQY
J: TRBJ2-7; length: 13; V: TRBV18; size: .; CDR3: ASSTGTSGSYEQY
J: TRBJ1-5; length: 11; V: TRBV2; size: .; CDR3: ASRRGPNQPQH
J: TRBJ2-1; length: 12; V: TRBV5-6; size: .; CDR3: ASSLWGLYNEQF
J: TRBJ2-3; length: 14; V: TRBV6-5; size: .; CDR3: ASSSTLATATDTQY
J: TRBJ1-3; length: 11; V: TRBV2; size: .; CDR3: ASRTDSGNTIY
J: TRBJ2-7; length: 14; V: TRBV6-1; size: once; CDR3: ASSESPGPGLTVQY
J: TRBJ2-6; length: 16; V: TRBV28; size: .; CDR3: ASSLLEQYVSGANVLT
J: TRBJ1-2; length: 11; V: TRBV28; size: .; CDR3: ASKQSWGDGYT
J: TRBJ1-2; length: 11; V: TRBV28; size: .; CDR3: AVLVVGRYGYT
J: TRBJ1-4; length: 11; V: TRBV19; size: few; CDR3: ASGTGSIEKLF
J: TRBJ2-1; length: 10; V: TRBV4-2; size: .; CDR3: ASSQAYNEQF
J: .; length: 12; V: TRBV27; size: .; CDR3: ASSATGLPYEQY
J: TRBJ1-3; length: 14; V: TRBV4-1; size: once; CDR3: ASSQLGGRSGNTIY
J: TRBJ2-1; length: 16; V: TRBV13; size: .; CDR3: ASSLEAEGLAGVREQF
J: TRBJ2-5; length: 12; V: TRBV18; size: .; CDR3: ASSPPGQKETQY
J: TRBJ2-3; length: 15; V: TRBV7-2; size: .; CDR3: ASSLDFASGVIGTQY
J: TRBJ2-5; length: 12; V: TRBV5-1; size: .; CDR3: ASSLPGSQETQY